These T cell receptor beta chains were read from a single sample in a study of shared clonotypes between healthy human individuals. Only in-frame clones appear in the TCRdb table, and some are missing; sequencing was by immunoSEQ multiplex PCR. The sample records some 2,000,000 clones, about 94% being singletons. The sequenced material came from naive CD4+ T cells sorted from blood. The receptors were gathered from a man younger than 30 in good health. Each CDR3 is given with its conserved first and last residue. Fields, in order: J gene, V gene, CDR3 protein.

J gene: TRBJ1-2
V gene: TRBV7-9
CDR3 protein: CASSLVTVGYTF

J gene: TRBJ2-7
V gene: TRBV5-6
CDR3 protein: CASSSQIEGDYEQYF

J gene: TRBJ1-2
V gene: TRBV5-1
CDR3 protein: CASSLGTGNYGYTF

J gene: TRBJ1-2
V gene: TRBV5-1
CDR3 protein: CASSLESSNYGYTF

J gene: TRBJ2-3
V gene: TRBV5-1
CDR3 protein: CASSEGTKFTDTQYF

J gene: TRBJ1-1
V gene: TRBV5-1
CDR3 protein: CASSEQGGNTEAFF

J gene: TRBJ1-4
V gene: TRBV10-2
CDR3 protein: CASSEGQRREKLFF

J gene: TRBJ2-3
V gene: TRBV5-1
CDR3 protein: CASFLTGETDTQYF

J gene: TRBJ1-6
V gene: TRBV5-6
CDR3 protein: CASSLDGRYGALHF

J gene: TRBJ2-5
V gene: TRBV7-2
CDR3 protein: CASSLSGGNQETQYF

J gene: TRBJ1-2
V gene: TRBV28
CDR3 protein: CASSGPGQGGNYGYTF

J gene: TRBJ1-5
V gene: TRBV18
CDR3 protein: CASSPLHEGGQPQHF

J gene: TRBJ2-7
V gene: TRBV10-2
CDR3 protein: CASSEWRPSYEQYF

J gene: TRBJ2-6
V gene: TRBV5-1
CDR3 protein: CASSLEATGGTSGANVLTF

J gene: TRBJ2-5
V gene: TRBV10-3
CDR3 protein: CAISEGQFQETQYF

J gene: TRBJ1-4
V gene: TRBV18
CDR3 protein: CASSPRTGAATNEKLFF

J gene: TRBJ1-4
V gene: TRBV5-1
CDR3 protein: CASSPGTPKGKLFF

J gene: TRBJ2-1
V gene: TRBV29-1
CDR3 protein: CSVEGQGSYNEQFF

J gene: TRBJ1-2
V gene: TRBV15
CDR3 protein: CATSREGAVYGYTF

J gene: TRBJ2-7
V gene: TRBV18
CDR3 protein: CASSPETDLYEQYF

J gene: TRBJ1-4
V gene: TRBV25-1
CDR3 protein: CASSVGTTATNEKLFF

J gene: TRBJ2-5
V gene: TRBV7-9
CDR3 protein: CASSLYGGVETQYF

J gene: TRBJ1-2
V gene: TRBV9
CDR3 protein: CASSLAGQGNYGYTF

J gene: TRBJ2-7
V gene: TRBV28
CDR3 protein: CASSPGTGYEQYF

J gene: TRBJ2-7
V gene: TRBV6-9
CDR3 protein: CASTGGIFYEQYF

J gene: TRBJ1-4
V gene: TRBV6-5
CDR3 protein: CASRPGGWANEKLFF

J gene: TRBJ1-6
V gene: TRBV11-2
CDR3 protein: CASSSGQGAYNSPLHF

J gene: TRBJ2-3
V gene: TRBV5-1
CDR3 protein: CASSLAGQTADTQYF

J gene: TRBJ2-7
V gene: TRBV10-3
CDR3 protein: CAISEGRSYEQYF

J gene: TRBJ2-7
V gene: TRBV7-8
CDR3 protein: CASSLGSNPYEQYF

J gene: TRBJ1-5
V gene: TRBV18
CDR3 protein: CASSPFGQGAIQPQHF

J gene: TRBJ2-7
V gene: TRBV27
CDR3 protein: CASSFLGTDSYEQYF

J gene: TRBJ1-4
V gene: TRBV7-2
CDR3 protein: CASSLGLDNEKLFF

J gene: TRBJ2-1
V gene: TRBV5-4
CDR3 protein: CASSVSGGSSSYNEQFF

J gene: TRBJ2-7
V gene: TRBV5-5
CDR3 protein: CASTDRGGISYEQYF

J gene: TRBJ2-7
V gene: TRBV4-3
CDR3 protein: CASSQLLGRGNEQYF

J gene: TRBJ2-7
V gene: TRBV19
CDR3 protein: CASSIEVGLTYEQYF

J gene: TRBJ2-7
V gene: TRBV7-9
CDR3 protein: CASSLALGGTGNHEQYF

J gene: TRBJ2-3
V gene: TRBV5-4
CDR3 protein: CASRAGLSTDTQYF

J gene: TRBJ1-3
V gene: TRBV9
CDR3 protein: CASSREPGTAGNTIYF

J gene: TRBJ1-2
V gene: TRBV15
CDR3 protein: CATSRPDRAYGYTF

J gene: TRBJ1-3
V gene: TRBV10-3
CDR3 protein: CAISEWQGSGNTIYF

J gene: TRBJ2-2
V gene: TRBV5-1
CDR3 protein: CASSFSPTNTGELFF

J gene: TRBJ2-5
V gene: TRBV4-1
CDR3 protein: CASSQKAGTGQETQYF

J gene: TRBJ1-3
V gene: TRBV5-1
CDR3 protein: CASSLPGGPGNTIYF

J gene: TRBJ1-1
V gene: TRBV18
CDR3 protein: CASSPGQLNTEAFF

J gene: TRBJ2-5
V gene: TRBV9
CDR3 protein: CASSVYGGKETQYF

J gene: TRBJ2-3
V gene: TRBV7-3
CDR3 protein: CASSLGLAGADTQYF

J gene: TRBJ2-3
V gene: TRBV4-2
CDR3 protein: CASSQAGTDTQYF

J gene: TRBJ2-5
V gene: TRBV5-1
CDR3 protein: CASSLTGGPREQYF

J gene: TRBJ2-7
V gene: TRBV7-3
CDR3 protein: CASSSLHPGEQYF

J gene: TRBJ2-3
V gene: TRBV2
CDR3 protein: CATTPGTIGPQQDTQYF

J gene: TRBJ2-7
V gene: TRBV5-4
CDR3 protein: CASSDILAGVSHEQYF

J gene: TRBJ2-2
V gene: TRBV2
CDR3 protein: CASTRGQGTGELFF